The rows below give T cell receptor beta chains drawn from one sample of a study of blood T cell repertoires in COVID-19. Produced via immunoSEQ multiplex PCR; TCRdb's table is partial and in-frame only. The sample lists approximately 350,000 clones, around nine tenths occurring once. The sample taken for sequencing was peripheral blood. Receptors originate from a woman aged 55-75 years with COVID-19, enrolled during active disease. Both conserved end residues are part of each CDR3. The D gene is left open where the match is weak.

J gene	V gene	D gene	CDR3 protein
TRBJ2-3	TRBV19	.	CASTSIDTQYF
TRBJ1-5	TRBV11-3	.	CASSWLSSNQPQHF
TRBJ2-7	TRBV20-1	TRBD2	CSASSGTYEQYF
TRBJ2-5	TRBV10-1	.	CASSGGASGQETQYF
TRBJ2-1	TRBV18	.	CASSPSGAWEAQFF
TRBJ1-2	TRBV20-1	.	CSAREMEGYTF
TRBJ2-3	TRBV5-1	.	CASTPAGDTQYF
TRBJ1-1	TRBV19	.	CASSLSLNTEAFF
TRBJ2-7	TRBV19	TRBD1	CATATGPSYEQYF
TRBJ2-3	TRBV6-4	TRBD2	CASSDSKRWTSGGADTQYF
TRBJ1-1	TRBV4-1	.	CASSQDWTARGVDTEAFF
TRBJ2-7	TRBV5-4	.	CASSSRDSPYEQYF
TRBJ2-2	TRBV11-2	TRBD2	CASSPLAGGPTGELFF
TRBJ1-1	TRBV14	.	CASSQAGIPTEAFF